The clone carrying this T cell receptor (beta chain) appeared many times. Its antigen is unidentified. This specimen comes from a study of T cells in Graves' hyperthyroidism and ophthalmopathy. Overall study findings and caveats: Most thyroid-expanded clonotypes above 0.001 were also found in blood.

Germline V lookup: CDR1 SGHAT, CDR2 FQNNGV. The V gene lost 5 bases and the J gene lost 5 bases, with 7 bases spanning the gap. This CDR3 comprises 11 residues. Enrolled ophthalmopathy patients presented with a Clinical Activity Score of at least 3, a NOSPECS grade of at least 4, and disease duration under 3 months. PBMCs stemmed from approximately 10 ml fresh peripheral blood. Researchers amplified the TCR beta CDR3 regions from RNA transcripts. HTBI primers were employed in a first-round RT-PCR of the TCR CDR3. TCRdb re-derived calls from the multiplex PCR reads in MiXCR, one entry per CDR3 protein. The repertoire holds roughly 250,000 distinct CDR3 sequences, with about 20% as singletons.

V and J are TRBV11-2 and TRBJ2-7; no clear D gene. The sequence was collected from a young man with Graves' ophthalmopathy. The specimen was blood. The CDR3 DNA sequence: TGTGCCAGCAGCGAATATAACGAGCAGTACTTC. This sequence encodes CASSEYNEQYF.